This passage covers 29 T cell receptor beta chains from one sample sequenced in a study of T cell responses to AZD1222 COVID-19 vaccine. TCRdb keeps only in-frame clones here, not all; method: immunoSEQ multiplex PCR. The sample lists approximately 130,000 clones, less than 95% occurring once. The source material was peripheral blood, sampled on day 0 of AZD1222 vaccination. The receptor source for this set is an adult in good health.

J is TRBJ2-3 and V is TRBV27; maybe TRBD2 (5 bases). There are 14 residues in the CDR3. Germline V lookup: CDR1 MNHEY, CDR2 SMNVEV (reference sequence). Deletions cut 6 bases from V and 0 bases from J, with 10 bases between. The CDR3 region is CASSRRGSTDTQYF. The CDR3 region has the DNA TGTGCCAGCAGCCGACGGGGAAGCACAGATACGCAGTATTTT.

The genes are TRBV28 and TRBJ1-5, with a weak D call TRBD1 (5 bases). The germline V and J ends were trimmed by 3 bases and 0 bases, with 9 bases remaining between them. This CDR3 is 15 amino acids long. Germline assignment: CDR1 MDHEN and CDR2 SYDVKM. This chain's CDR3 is CASSLGDLSNQPQHF. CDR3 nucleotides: TGTGCCAGCAGTTTGGGGGACCTTAGCAATCAGCCCCAGCATTTT.

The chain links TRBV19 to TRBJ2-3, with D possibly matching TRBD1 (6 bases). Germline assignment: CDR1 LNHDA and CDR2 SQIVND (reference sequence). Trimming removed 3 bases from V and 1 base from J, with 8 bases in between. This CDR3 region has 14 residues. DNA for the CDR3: TGTGCCAGTAGTATTGCAGGGGGCACAGATACGCAGTATTTT. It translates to CASSIAGGTDTQYF.

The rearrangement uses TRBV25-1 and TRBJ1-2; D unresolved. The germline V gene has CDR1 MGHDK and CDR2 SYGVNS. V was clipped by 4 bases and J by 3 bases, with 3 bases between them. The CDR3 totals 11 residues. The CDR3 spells CASSAYYGYTF. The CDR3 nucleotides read TGTGCCAGCAGTGCTTACTATGGCTACACCTTC.

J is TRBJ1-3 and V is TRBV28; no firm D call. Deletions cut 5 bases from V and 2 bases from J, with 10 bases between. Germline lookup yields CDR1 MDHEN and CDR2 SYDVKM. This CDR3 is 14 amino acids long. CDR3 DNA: TGTGCCAGCAGTGTCGTGAAGACTGGAAACACCATATATTTT. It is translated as CASSVVKTGNTIYF.

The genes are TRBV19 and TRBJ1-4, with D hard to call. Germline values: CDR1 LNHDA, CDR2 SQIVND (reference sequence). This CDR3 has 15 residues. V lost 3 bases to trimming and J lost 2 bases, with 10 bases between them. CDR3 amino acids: CASSMVANTNEKLFF. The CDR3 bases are TGTGCCAGTAGTATGGTGGCAAACACTAATGAAAAACTGTTTTTT. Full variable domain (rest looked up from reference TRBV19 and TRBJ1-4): DGGITQSPKYLFRKEGQNVTLSCEQNLNHDAMYWYRQDPGQGLRLIYYSQIVNDFQKGDIAEGYSVSREKKESFPLTVTSAQKNPTAFYLCASSMVANTNEKLFFGSGTQLSVL.

This chain's CDR3 is CASSVDRVRDTIYF. The CDR3 bases are TGTGCCAGCAGCGTAGACAGGGTCAGGGACACCATATATTTT. The chain is built from TRBV9 and TRBJ1-3; a possible D gene is TRBD1 (6 bases). The CDR3 sequence is 14 residues long. The V and J ends lost 0 bases and 8 bases respectively, with 12 bases between them. Germline V gene lookup returns CDR1 SGDLS and CDR2 YYNGEE.

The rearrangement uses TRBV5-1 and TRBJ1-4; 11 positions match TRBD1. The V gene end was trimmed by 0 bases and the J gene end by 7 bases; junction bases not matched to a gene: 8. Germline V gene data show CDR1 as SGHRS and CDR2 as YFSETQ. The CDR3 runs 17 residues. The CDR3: CASSLGRRDRGGEKLFF. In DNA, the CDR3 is TGCGCCAGCAGCTTGGGTCGCCGGGACAGGGGGGGTGAAAAACTGTTTTTT.

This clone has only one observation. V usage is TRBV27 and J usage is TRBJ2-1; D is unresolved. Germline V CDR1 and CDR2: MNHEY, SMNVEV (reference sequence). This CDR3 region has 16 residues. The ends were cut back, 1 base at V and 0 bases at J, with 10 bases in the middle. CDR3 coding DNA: TGTGCCAGCAGTTTATGGCATCTCCGCTCCTACAATGAGCAGTTCTTC. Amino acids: CASSLWHLRSYNEQFF.

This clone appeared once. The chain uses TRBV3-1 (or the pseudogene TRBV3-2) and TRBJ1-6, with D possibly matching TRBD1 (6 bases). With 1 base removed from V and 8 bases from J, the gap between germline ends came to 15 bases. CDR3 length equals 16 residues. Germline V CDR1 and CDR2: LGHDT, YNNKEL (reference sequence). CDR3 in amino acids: CASSQVGGTTHSPLHF. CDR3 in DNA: TGTGCCAGCAGCCAAGTGGGCGGGACAACCCATTCACCCCTCCACTTT.

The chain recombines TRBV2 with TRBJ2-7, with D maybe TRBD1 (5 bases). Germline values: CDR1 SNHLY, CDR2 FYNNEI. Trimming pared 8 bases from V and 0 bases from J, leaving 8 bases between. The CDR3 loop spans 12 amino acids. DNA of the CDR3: TGTGCCAGCTCCAGGGTCTCCTACGAGCAGTACTTC. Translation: CASSRVSYEQYF. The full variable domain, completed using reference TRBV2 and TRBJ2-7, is EPEVTQTPSHQVTQMGQEVILRCVPISNHLYFYWYRQILGQKVEFLVSFYNNEISEKSEIFDDQFSVERPDGSNFTLKIRSTKLEDSAMYFCASSRVSYEQYFGPGTRLTVT.

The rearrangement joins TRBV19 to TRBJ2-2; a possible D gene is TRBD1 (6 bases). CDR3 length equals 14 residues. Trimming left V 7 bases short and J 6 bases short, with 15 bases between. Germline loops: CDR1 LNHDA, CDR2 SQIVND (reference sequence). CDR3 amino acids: CASKGRGDSGELFF. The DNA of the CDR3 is TGTGCCAGTAAAGGCAGGGGAGATTCCGGGGAGCTGTTTTTT.

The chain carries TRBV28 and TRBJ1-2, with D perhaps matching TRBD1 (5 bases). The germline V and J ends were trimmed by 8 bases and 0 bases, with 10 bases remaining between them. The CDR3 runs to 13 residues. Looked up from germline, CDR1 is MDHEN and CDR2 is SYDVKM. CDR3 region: CASHGGANYGYTF. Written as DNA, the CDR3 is TGTGCCAGCCACGGAGGGGCTAACTATGGCTACACCTTC.

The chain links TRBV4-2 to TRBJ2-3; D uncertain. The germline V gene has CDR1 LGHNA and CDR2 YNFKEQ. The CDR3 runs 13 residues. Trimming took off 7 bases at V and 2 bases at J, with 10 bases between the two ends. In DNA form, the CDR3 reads TGTGCCAGCAACCCCGGACCCACAGATACGCAGTATTTT. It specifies CASNPGPTDTQYF.

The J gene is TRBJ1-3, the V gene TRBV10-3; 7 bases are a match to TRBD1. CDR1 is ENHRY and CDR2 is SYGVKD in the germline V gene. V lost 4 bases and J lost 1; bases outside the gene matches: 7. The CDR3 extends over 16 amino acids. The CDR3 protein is CAISGGGQVSGNTIYF. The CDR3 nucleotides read TGTGCCATCAGTGGAGGAGGACAGGTATCTGGAAACACCATATATTTT.

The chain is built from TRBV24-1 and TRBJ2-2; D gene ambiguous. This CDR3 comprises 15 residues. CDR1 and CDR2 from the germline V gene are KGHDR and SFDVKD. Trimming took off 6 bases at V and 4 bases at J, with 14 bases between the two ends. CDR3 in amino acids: CATSSTKVPTGELFF. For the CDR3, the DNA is TGTGCCACCAGTTCCACCAAGGTCCCCACCGGGGAGCTGTTTTTT.

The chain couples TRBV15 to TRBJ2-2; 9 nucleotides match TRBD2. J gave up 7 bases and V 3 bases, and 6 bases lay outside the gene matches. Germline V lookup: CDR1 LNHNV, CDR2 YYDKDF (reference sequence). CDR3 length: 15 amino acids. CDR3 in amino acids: CATSSSGRVVGELFF. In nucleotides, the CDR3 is TGTGCCACCAGCAGTAGCGGGAGAGTAGTCGGGGAGCTGTTTTTT.

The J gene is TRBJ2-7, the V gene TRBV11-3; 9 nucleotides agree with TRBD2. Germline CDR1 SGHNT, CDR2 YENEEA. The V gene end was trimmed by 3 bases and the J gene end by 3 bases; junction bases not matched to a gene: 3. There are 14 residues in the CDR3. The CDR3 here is CASSFSSGNYEQYF. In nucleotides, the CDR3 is TGTGCCAGCAGCTTCTCTAGCGGGAACTACGAGCAGTACTTC.

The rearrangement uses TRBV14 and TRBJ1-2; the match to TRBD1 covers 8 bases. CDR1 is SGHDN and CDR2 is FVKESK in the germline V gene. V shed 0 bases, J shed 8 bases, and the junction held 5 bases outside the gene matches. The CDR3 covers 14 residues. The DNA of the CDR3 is TGTGCCAGCAGCCAAGACGGCAGGGGGCAAGGCTACACCTTC. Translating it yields CASSQDGRGQGYTF.

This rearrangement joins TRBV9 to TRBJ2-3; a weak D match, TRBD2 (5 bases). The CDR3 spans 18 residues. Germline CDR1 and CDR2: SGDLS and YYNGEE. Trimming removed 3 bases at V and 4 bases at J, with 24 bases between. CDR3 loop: CASSATRGPFFMSDTQYF. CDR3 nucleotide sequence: TGTGCCAGCAGCGCCACAAGAGGGCCATTCTTTATGTCAGATACGCAGTATTTT.

The CDR3: CASSLGPSDTDTQYF. The DNA of the CDR3 is TGTGCCAGCAGTTTAGGGCCTTCAGACACAGATACGCAGTATTTT. This chain links TRBV27 with TRBJ2-3; D gene uncertain. V lost 2 bases, J lost 2 bases, and 11 bases lay in between. CDR1 and CDR2 from the germline V gene are MNHEY and SMNVEV (reference sequence). This CDR3 has 15 amino acids.

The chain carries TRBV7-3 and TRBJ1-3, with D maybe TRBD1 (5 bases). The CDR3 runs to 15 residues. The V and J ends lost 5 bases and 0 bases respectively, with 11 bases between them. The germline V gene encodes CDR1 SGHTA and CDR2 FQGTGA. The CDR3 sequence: CASSPATDSGNTIYF. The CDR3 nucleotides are TGTGCCAGCAGCCCAGCGACAGACTCTGGAAACACCATATATTTT.

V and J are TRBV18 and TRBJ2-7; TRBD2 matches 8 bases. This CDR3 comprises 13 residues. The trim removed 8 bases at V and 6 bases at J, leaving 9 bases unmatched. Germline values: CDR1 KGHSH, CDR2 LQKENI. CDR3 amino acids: CASQARGVGEQYF. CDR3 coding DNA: TGTGCCAGCCAAGCGCGGGGGGTCGGCGAGCAGTACTTC. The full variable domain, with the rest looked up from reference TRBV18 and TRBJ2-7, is NAGVMQNPRHLVRRRGQEARLRCSPMKGHSHVYWYRQLPEEGLKFMVYLQKENIIDESGMPKERFSAEFPKEGPSILRIQQVVRGDSAAYFCASQARGVGEQYFGPGTRLTVT.

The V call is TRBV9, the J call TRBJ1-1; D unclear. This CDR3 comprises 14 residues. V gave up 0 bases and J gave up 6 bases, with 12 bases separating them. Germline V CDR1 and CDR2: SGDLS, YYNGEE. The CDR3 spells CASSVGTGIAEAFF. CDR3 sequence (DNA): TGTGCCAGCAGCGTAGGTACGGGGATAGCTGAAGCTTTCTTT. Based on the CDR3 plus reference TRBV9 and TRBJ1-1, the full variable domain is DSGVTQTPKHLITATGQRVTLRCSPRSGDLSVYWYQQSLDQGLQFLIQYYNGEERAKGNILERFSAQQFPDLHSELNLSSLELGDSALYFCASSVGTGIAEAFFGQGTRLTVV.

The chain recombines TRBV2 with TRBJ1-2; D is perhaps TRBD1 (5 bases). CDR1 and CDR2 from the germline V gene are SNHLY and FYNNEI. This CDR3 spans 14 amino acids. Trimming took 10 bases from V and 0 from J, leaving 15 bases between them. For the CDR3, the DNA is TGTGCCACCCCCCCGGGGCAGACTAACTATGGCTACACCTTC. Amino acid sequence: CATPPGQTNYGYTF.

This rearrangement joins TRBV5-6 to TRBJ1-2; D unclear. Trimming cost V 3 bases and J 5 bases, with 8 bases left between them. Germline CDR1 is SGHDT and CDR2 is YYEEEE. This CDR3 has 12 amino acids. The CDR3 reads CASSSSEYGYTF. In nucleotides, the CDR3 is TGTGCCAGCAGCTCCTCCGAATATGGCTACACCTTC.

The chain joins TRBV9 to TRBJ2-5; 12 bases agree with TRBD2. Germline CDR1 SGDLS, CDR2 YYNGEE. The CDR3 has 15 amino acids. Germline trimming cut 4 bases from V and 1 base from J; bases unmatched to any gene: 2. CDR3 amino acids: CASSWGLAGQETQYF. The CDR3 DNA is TGTGCCAGCAGCTGGGGACTAGCGGGCCAAGAGACCCAGTACTTC.

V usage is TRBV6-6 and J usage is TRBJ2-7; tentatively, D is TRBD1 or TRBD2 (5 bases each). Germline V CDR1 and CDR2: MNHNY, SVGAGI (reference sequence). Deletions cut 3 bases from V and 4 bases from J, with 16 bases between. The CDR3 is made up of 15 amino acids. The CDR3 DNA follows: TGTGCCAGCAGTTATAGTGGGACGATGAATTACGAGCAGTACTTC. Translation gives CASSYSGTMNYEQYF.

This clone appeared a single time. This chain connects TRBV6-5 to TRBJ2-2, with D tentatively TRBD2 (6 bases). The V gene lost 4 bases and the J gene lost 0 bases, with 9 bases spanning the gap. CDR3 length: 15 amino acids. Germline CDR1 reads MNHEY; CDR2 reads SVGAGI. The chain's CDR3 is CASSSGGANTGELFF. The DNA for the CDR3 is TGTGCCAGCAGTTCTGGCGGGGCGAACACCGGGGAGCTGTTTTTT.